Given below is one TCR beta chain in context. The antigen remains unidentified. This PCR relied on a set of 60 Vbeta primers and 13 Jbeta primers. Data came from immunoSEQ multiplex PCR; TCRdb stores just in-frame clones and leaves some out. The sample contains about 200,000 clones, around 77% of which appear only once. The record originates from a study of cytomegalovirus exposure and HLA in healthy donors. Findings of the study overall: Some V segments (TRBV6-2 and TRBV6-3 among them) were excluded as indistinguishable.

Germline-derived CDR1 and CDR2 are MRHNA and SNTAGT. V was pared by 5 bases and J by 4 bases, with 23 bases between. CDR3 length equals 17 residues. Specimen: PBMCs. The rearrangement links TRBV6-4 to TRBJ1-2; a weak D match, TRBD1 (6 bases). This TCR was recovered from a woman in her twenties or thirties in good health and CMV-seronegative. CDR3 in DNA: TGTGCCAGCAGTCGCCCGCCCTACAGGGTTCCGTCCTATGGCTACACCTTC. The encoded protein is CASSRPPYRVPSYGYTF.